This entry describes one T cell receptor beta chain. CDR3 length: 14 amino acids. V was shortened by 1 base and J by 5 bases, with 9 bases between the two germline ends. CDR1 and CDR2 from the germline V gene are SEHNR and FQNEAQ (reference sequence). This entry is derived from a study of blood T cell repertoires in COVID-19. Original handling: Nucleated cell counts were estimated from reference gene primer amplification. TCRdb keeps only in-frame clones here, not all; method: immunoSEQ multiplex PCR. D and trimming were read from the DNA, whereas the V and J calls and clone size are those reported in that table. The sample contains roughly 200,000 clones, roughly 84% of which appear only once.

V is TRBV7-9 and J is TRBJ2-4; a weak D match, TRBD1 (5 bases). This TCR derives from a middle-aged man with acute or convalescent COVID-19. Source material: peripheral blood. The CDR3 here is CASSLEGAQNIQYF. The DNA of the CDR3 is TGTGCCAGCAGCTTAGAAGGGGCCCAAAACATTCAGTACTTC.